Listed here is a single T cell receptor beta chain. This could be a read error, since a much larger clone is one nucleotide away. For the second PCR, which ran for about 7 to 11 cycles, a sample-barcoded 5' primer and a J-beta primer mix were used. A template-switch adaptor that had 12 random nucleotides put a tag on each cDNA molecule. TCRdb processed the 5' RACE reads anew with MiXCR; each CDR3 protein has one entry. This table holds around 1,700,000 distinct CDR3 sequences, roughly 27% found once. This specimen comes from a study of blood T cells in healthy people across ages. The germline V gene has CDR1 SQVTM and CDR2 ANQGSEA. V was pared by 4 bases and J by 13 bases, with 23 bases between. This CDR3 is 14 amino acids long. The donors, aged about 6 to 90, were healthy Caucasians from Russia.

Input material: blood. The chain combines TRBV29-1 with TRBJ2-4; maybe TRBD2 (5 bases). The sequence was obtained from a woman aged 25 to 39 in good health. As DNA, the CDR3 is TGCAGCGTTGCCCCCACTAGGAGCTCCAATGAGCAGTACTTC. Translating gives CSVAPTRSSNEQYF.